Below, 18 T cell receptor beta chains from the same sample are listed, as sequenced in a study of lymphopenia after photon versus proton radiotherapy. Libraries were prepared by immunoSEQ multiplex PCR; TCRdb keeps only in-frame clonotypes and omits some of them. The profile shows roughly 30,000 clones, roughly 87% of them singletons. The material was peripheral blood, obtained from a patient treated with proton-based radiotherapy. The receptors come from a woman in her sixties with cholangiocarcinoma. Some clones in this sample may be carry-over from other donors' samples.

The chain employs TRBV7-9 and TRBJ1-4, with D perhaps matching TRBD1 (5 bases). With 3 bases removed from V and 5 bases from J, the gap between germline ends came to 13 bases. Germline V gene sequence: CDR1 SEHNR, CDR2 FQNEAQ (reference sequence). This CDR3 has 15 residues. CDR3 DNA: TGTGCCAGCAGCTTGGGGCAGGTTCCCAATGAAAAACTGTTTTTT. Translating gives CASSLGQVPNEKLFF.

The V and J genes are TRBV19 and TRBJ1-4; D uncertain. Germline V lookup: CDR1 LNHDA, CDR2 SQIVND (reference sequence). The germline V and J ends were trimmed by 11 bases and 4 bases, with 26 bases remaining between them. The CDR3 contains 17 residues. CDR3 sequence reads: CAGPVRPVTPFNEKLFF. For the CDR3, the DNA is TGTGCCGGGCCCGTGAGACCCGTAACCCCCTTTAATGAAAAACTGTTTTTT.

This chain links TRBV9 with TRBJ1-1; D might be TRBD1 (6 bases). CDR3 length: 15 amino acids. Between the trimmed V and J ends, which lost 7 bases and 5 bases, there was a span of 21 bases. Germline loops: CDR1 SGDLS, CDR2 YYNGEE. In nucleotides, the CDR3 is TGTGCCAGCGCTACGGGAAGGGGGATCGGGACTGAAGCTTTCTTT. As protein: CASATGRGIGTEAFF.

This clone was seen a few times. The V call is TRBV30, the J call TRBJ1-6; possibly TRBD1 for D (6 bases). CDR1 is GTSNPN and CDR2 is SVGIG in the germline V gene (reference sequence). Deletions cut 1 base from V and 10 bases from J, with 17 bases between. The CDR3 consists of 15 residues. In DNA form, the CDR3 reads TGTGCCTGGAGTGCCGCGTCGGGGGCAGGATCACCCCTCCACTTT. Its protein product is CAWSAASGAGSPLHF.

CDR3 nucleotides: TGCGCCAGCAGCCCCGGGACAGCAACTAATGAAAAACTGTTTTTT. Its protein is CASSPGTATNEKLFF. This chain uses TRBV5-1 with TRBJ1-4; TRBD1 matches at 7 bases. Germline assignment: CDR1 SGHRS and CDR2 YFSETQ. The CDR3 totals 15 residues. J lost 0 bases, V lost 4 bases, and 3 bases had no gene match.

This clone has a handful of counts. The rearrangement uses TRBV7-9 and TRBJ2-7; 8 bases align to TRBD1. This CDR3 contains 15 residues. The germline CDR1 and CDR2 sequences are SEHNR and FQNEAQ (reference sequence). Trimming cost V 1 base and J 2 bases; bases outside gene matches: 4. The CDR3 protein is CASSLGTGKTYEQYF. CDR3 DNA: TGTGCCAGCAGCTTAGGGACAGGGAAAACCTACGAGCAGTACTTC.

The V and J genes are TRBV25-1 and TRBJ1-1; D uncertain. The CDR3 length is 13 residues. From germline, CDR1 is MGHDK and CDR2 SYGVNS. V was shortened by 3 bases and J by 12 bases, with 17 bases between the two germline ends. CDR3 protein: CASSDTADGKTFF. The CDR3 DNA reads TGTGCCAGCAGTGATACCGCGGATGGGAAAACTTTCTTT.

J is TRBJ1-4 and V is TRBV29-1, with D possibly TRBD1 on 6 matching bases. The CDR3 consists of 14 residues. Trimming stripped 7 bases from V and 4 bases from J, with 16 bases between. CDR1 and CDR2 from the germline V gene are SQVTM and ANQGSEA. CDR3 region: CSATIDRNNEKLFF. The CDR3 DNA reads as TGCAGCGCCACGATCGACAGGAATAATGAAAAACTGTTTTTT.

The sample holds one count of this clone. The chain uses TRBV18 and TRBJ2-1; TRBD1 matches 8 bases. Germline CDR1 and CDR2: KGHSH and LQKENI. The V gene end was trimmed by 2 bases and the J gene end by 5 bases; junction bases not matched to a gene: 5. This CDR3 has 15 residues. The CDR3 spells CASSPRTGKDNEQFF. In DNA form, the CDR3 reads TGTGCCAGCTCACCAAGGACAGGGAAAGACAATGAGCAGTTCTTC.

V usage is TRBV5-6 and J usage is TRBJ2-4; D is unresolved. The germline gives CDR1 SGHDT, CDR2 YYEEEE. The CDR3 totals 14 residues. The ends were cut back, 2 bases at V and 5 bases at J, with 11 bases in the middle. The CDR3 loop is CASSFARAQNIQYF. The CDR3 nucleotides read TGTGCCAGCAGCTTCGCTAGGGCCCAAAACATTCAGTACTTC. The variable domain in full, completed from reference TRBV5-6 and TRBJ2-4, reads DAGVTQSPTHLIKTRGQQVTLRCSPKSGHDTVSWYQQALGQGPQFIFQYYEEEERQRGNFPDRFSGHQFPNYSSELNVNALLLGDSALYLCASSFARAQNIQYFGAGTRLSVL.

The rearrangement uses TRBV6-5 and TRBJ2-2; unclear D gene. The germline V gene has CDR1 MNHEY and CDR2 SVGAGI. V lost 11 bases to trimming and J lost 0 bases, with 10 bases between them. This CDR3 contains 13 residues. For the CDR3, the DNA is TGTGCCGTCCGAAATCCGAACACCGGGGAGCTGTTTTTT. It encodes CAVRNPNTGELFF.

V gene TRBV5-1 combines with J gene TRBJ2-5; no clear D gene. The CDR3 has 14 residues. Germline-derived CDR1 and CDR2 are SGHRS and YFSETQ. V lost 3 bases and J 3 bases, leaving 12 bases between the germline ends. This CDR3 reads CASSSIGVKETQYF. CDR3 nucleotides: TGCGCCAGCAGCTCCATTGGGGTGAAAGAGACCCAGTACTTC.

The chain uses TRBV27 and TRBJ1-1, with a weak D call TRBD1 (5 bases). V shed 2 bases and J shed 0 bases, with 10 bases lying between them. The CDR3 has 15 residues. Germline V gives CDR1 MNHEY, CDR2 SMNVEV (reference sequence). CDR3 region: CASSLEGLLNTEAFF. CDR3 nucleotides: TGTGCCAGCAGTTTAGAGGGGCTACTGAACACTGAAGCTTTCTTT.

This clone was picked up one time. V is TRBV20-1 and J is TRBJ1-2, with a tentative D call TRBD1 (5 bases). Trimming took 6 bases from V and 8 from J, leaving 13 bases between them. The CDR3 has 11 amino acids. Germline V lookup: CDR1 DFQATT, CDR2 SNEGSKA (reference sequence). The CDR3 region is CSAPGGWGYTF. As DNA, the CDR3 is TGCAGTGCCCCGGGGGGTTGGGGCTACACCTTC.

This chain connects TRBV5-5 to TRBJ1-2; 7 bases map to TRBD1. Germline assignment: CDR1 SGHKS and CDR2 YYEKEE (reference sequence). V shed 5 bases and J 8 bases; nucleotides not matched to a gene: 12. This CDR3 region has 14 residues. The DNA of the CDR3 is TGTGCCAGCAGTCCCACCACAGGGGCGGGCGGCTACACCTTC. Amino acids: CASSPTTGAGGYTF.

The J gene is TRBJ1-1, the V gene TRBV4-1; possible D gene TRBD1, 5 bases. The V end was cut by 1 base, the J end by 4 bases, with 13 bases between. The CDR3 runs to 15 residues. Germline V CDR1 and CDR2: MGHRA, YSYEKL. CDR3 amino acids: CASSQVNLGTTEAFF. CDR3 sequence (DNA): TGCGCCAGCAGCCAAGTAAACCTAGGGACCACTGAAGCTTTCTTT.

The chain employs TRBV19 and TRBJ1-5, with TRBD1 matching over 7 bases. Germline assignment: CDR1 LNHDA and CDR2 SQIVND (reference sequence). The CDR3 has 16 residues. The J segment lost 1 base and the V segment lost 5 bases, leaving 8 bases of the junction unmatched. The CDR3 DNA reads as TGTGCCAGTAGTCACGGACAGGCACGAAGCAATCAGCCCCAGCATTTT. This translates into CASSHGQARSNQPQHF. Using reference TRBV19 and TRBJ1-5 for the parts outside the CDR3, the full variable domain is DGGITQSPKYLFRKEGQNVTLSCEQNLNHDAMYWYRQDPGQGLRLIYYSQIVNDFQKGDIAEGYSVSREKKESFPLTVTSAQKNPTAFYLCASSHGQARSNQPQHFGDGTRLSIL.

This clone is a singleton in its sample. The V gene is TRBV6-1, the J gene TRBJ1-3, with D hard to call. V was trimmed by 7 bases and J by 2 bases, leaving 9 bases between them. This CDR3 comprises 13 residues. CDR1 MNHNS and CDR2 SASEGT come from the germline V gene. The CDR3 spells CASIVATGNTIYF. The CDR3 DNA sequence: TGTGCCAGCATAGTCGCAACTGGAAACACCATATATTTT.